Only a few counts were recorded for the clone carrying this T cell receptor (beta chain). The antigen remains undetermined. The entry originates in a study of T-cell memory formation after mild COVID-19. Study-level information: TCR clusters were largely donor specific. Study results and caveats: Clones that shrank (day 15 to 85) were balanced CD4/CD8, whereas later expanders leaned CD4+. There were some responding clones in pre-infection memory, which suggested that cross-reactive memory had joined.

With constant-segment primers, 5'RACE yielded cDNA libraries of TCR alpha and TCR beta that carried sample barcodes and UMIs. MiXCR, run by TCRdb on the 5' RACE reads, gives a single entry per CDR3 protein. The sample consists of roughly 400,000 distinct CDR3 sequences, roughly 24% of them appearing once. The CDR3 consists of 13 residues. In germline, CDR1 is DFQATT, CDR2 SNEGSKA (reference sequence). V was trimmed by 3 bases and J by 4 bases, leaving 12 bases between them. This clonotype was obtained from an adult woman who had mild COVID-19 (a few samples of this study predate the infection). Cell type and time point are not known. The sequencing input was PBMCs or a T cell subset sorted from them (not recorded which). The chain recombines TRBV20-1 with TRBJ1-2; weak D call: TRBD1 (6 bases). The CDR3 here is CSARGHLGYGYTF. The CDR3 DNA follows: TGCAGTGCTAGGGGACACCTGGGCTATGGCTACACCTTC.